This paragraph covers one T cell receptor beta chain sequence. Its antigen is unknown. The data derive from a study of blood T cells in healthy people across ages. The use of a sample-barcoded 5' primer and a J-beta primer mix characterized a second PCR of roughly 6 to 11 cycles. TCRdb analysed the 5' RACE reads with MiXCR anew, one entry per CDR3 protein. The table has 1,300,000 or so distinct CDR3 sequences, approximately 63% seen once. General study findings and limits: Versus aged donors, long-lived donors had higher diversity and more naive CD4+ cells.

The CDR3 covers 13 residues. V was trimmed by 5 bases and J by 3 bases, leaving 10 bases between them. Germline assignment: CDR1 SGHAT and CDR2 FQNNGV. The J gene is TRBJ2-5, the V gene TRBV11-2; D uncertain. The sequencing input was blood. The sequence derives from a man aged 18-30 years in good health. The CDR3 loop is CASSRDWEETQYF. As DNA, the CDR3 is TGTGCCAGCAGCCGCGACTGGGAAGAGACCCAGTACTTC.